The 4 T cell receptor beta chains listed next were all sequenced from one sample in a study of blood T cell repertoires in COVID-19. Clones were sequenced by immunoSEQ multiplex PCR, and TCRdb holds only the in-frame ones, with some missing. The sample carries fewer than 200,000 clones, about 87% recorded once. Sequences were obtained from peripheral blood. The receptors were sampled from a man aged 55 to 70 with acute or convalescent COVID-19.

The chain has TRBV24-1 and TRBJ1-1; tentative D call: TRBD1 (6 bases). The germline CDR1 and CDR2 sequences are KGHDR and SFDVKD. V was cut by 6 bases and J by 6 bases, with 16 bases left in between. CDR3 length equals 14 residues. This chain's CDR3 is CATSREGGEAEAFF. The CDR3 DNA reads TGTGCCACCAGTCGGGAGGGGGGTGAGGCTGAAGCTTTCTTT.

The gene calls are TRBV11-1 and TRBJ2-7; possible D gene TRBD2, 5 bases. CDR1 SGHAT and CDR2 FQDESV come from the germline V gene (reference sequence). The CDR3 extends over 16 amino acids. Trimming took off 1 base at V and 2 bases at J, with 15 bases between the two ends. The CDR3 loop is CASSLDEGKEAYEQYV. Written as DNA, the CDR3 is TGTGCCAGCAGCTTAGACGAGGGCAAGGAAGCCTACGAGCAGTACGTC.

CDR3 bases: TGTGCCAGCAGCCCCGCCCGCGCGGGGACGGGCACCGGGGAGCTGTTTTTT. This encodes CASSPARAGTGTGELFF. The V and J genes are TRBV7-9 and TRBJ2-2; a weak D match, TRBD2 (6 bases). The CDR3 runs 17 residues. The V gene's germline CDR1 is SEHNR and CDR2 FQNEAQ (reference sequence). Deletions cut 5 bases from V and 4 bases from J, with 20 bases between.

The CDR3 loop reads CASSSGQSFAHEQYF. CDR3 nucleotide sequence: TGTGCCAGCAGTTCGGGACAGTCCTTTGCCCACGAGCAGTACTTC. The rearrangement links TRBV6-2 or TRBV6-3 to TRBJ2-7; 7 bases are shared with TRBD1. The CDR3 contains 15 residues. From germline, CDR1 is MNHEY and CDR2 SVGEGT. After removal of 4 bases from V and 5 bases from J, the junction contained 11 bases not matched to a gene.